This TCR beta chain was recorded in a study of prognosis after radiotherapy for stage I lung cancer. Study context: The study enrolled patients with stage I non-small cell lung cancer between early 2018 and early 2019.

The germline V gene encodes CDR1 KGHSH and CDR2 LQKENI. After removal of 1 base from V and 9 bases from J, the junction contained 3 bases not matched to a gene. The CDR3 covers 14 residues. This clonotype was counted many times. No antigen is known for it. Genomic DNA yielded TCR beta CDR3, amplified by two-round multiplex PCR. Round-one PCR had primers specific to each TRBV and TRBJ gene. MiXCR, applied by TCRdb to the multiplex PCR reads, yields one record per CDR3 protein. This sample has about 17,000 distinct CDR3 sequences, with about a sixth found just once. General observations from the study: Patients given stereotactic body radiation therapy showed fewer unique TCR clones afterward, median around 9,500 versus 6,500.

This receptor was obtained from a donor aged 50 or older with non-small cell lung cancer. This specimen consisted of PBMCs, obtained before or after stereotactic body radiation therapy (not recorded which). The chain carries TRBV18 and TRBJ2-1; 10 positions agree with TRBD2. CDR3 region: CASSPQLAGVEQFF. CDR3 sequence (DNA): TGTGCCAGCTCACCACAGCTAGCGGGGGTTGAGCAGTTCTTC.